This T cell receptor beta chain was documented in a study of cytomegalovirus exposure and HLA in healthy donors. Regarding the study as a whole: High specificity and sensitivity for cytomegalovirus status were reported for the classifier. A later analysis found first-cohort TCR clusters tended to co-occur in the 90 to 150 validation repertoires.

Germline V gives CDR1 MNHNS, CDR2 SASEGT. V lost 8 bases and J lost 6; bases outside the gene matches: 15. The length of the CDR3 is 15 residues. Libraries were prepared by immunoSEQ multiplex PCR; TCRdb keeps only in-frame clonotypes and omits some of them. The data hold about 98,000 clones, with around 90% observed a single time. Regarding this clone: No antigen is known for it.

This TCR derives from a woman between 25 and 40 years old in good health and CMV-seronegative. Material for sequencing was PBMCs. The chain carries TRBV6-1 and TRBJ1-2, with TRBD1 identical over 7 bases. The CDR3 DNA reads TGTGCCAGCGCGGGCCAGGGGGTTATATTGGATGGCTACACCTTC. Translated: CASAGQGVILDGYTF.